A single sample gave rise to the 27 T cell receptor beta chains below, sequenced in a study of blood T cell repertoires in COVID-19. Assay used: immunoSEQ multiplex PCR; TCRdb lists only in-frame clones, some missing. The table lists around 40,000 clones, about nine tenths of them singletons, with roughly 21% in the top ten. The sequenced sample was peripheral blood. Receptors were obtained from a man aged 45-65 years with active COVID-19.

This chain links TRBV6-5 with TRBJ1-6; 8 bases line up with TRBD1. CDR3 length: 15 residues. With 2 bases clipped from V and 6 bases from J, the junction kept 3 bases outside the gene matches. CDR1 MNHEY and CDR2 SVGAGI come from the germline V gene. This chain's CDR3 is CASSYLGQGNSPLHF. DNA for the CDR3: TGTGCCAGCAGTTACCTCGGACAGGGTAATTCACCCCTCCACTTT.

As DNA, the CDR3 is TGTGCCATCAGTGTGCGGACAGATGACGAGCAGTACTTC. Translation gives CAISVRTDDEQYF. This sequence joins TRBV10-3 and TRBJ2-7; the D gene is possibly TRBD1 (6 bases). V lost 4 bases to trimming and J lost 5 bases, with 12 bases between them. The CDR3 has 13 residues. Germline V gene sequence: CDR1 ENHRY, CDR2 SYGVKD.

The rearrangement uses TRBV7-9 and TRBJ1-2; 8 nucleotides align to TRBD1. The germline V gene has CDR1 SEHNR and CDR2 FQNEAQ (reference sequence). The CDR3 spans 11 residues. Trimming removed 8 bases from V and 8 bases from J; junction bases left unmatched: 4. The CDR3 bases are TGTGCCAGCGGACAGGGTGACGGCTACACCTTC. The encoded protein is CASGQGDGYTF.

The table lists this clone with a count of one. This chain links TRBV4-1 with TRBJ1-2; D possibly corresponds to TRBD1 (6 bases). Between the trimmed V and J ends, which lost 3 bases and 4 bases, there was a span of 15 bases. CDR1 is MGHRA and CDR2 is YSYEKL in the germline V gene. CDR3 length: 15 amino acids. CDR3 nucleotide sequence: TGCGCCAGCAGCCAGCCAACAGGGATAGCCTATGGCTACACCTTC. The encoded protein is CASSQPTGIAYGYTF.

The CDR3 here is CASSLTRLEQYF. CDR3 nucleotide sequence: TGTGCCAGCAGCTTAACTAGGCTTGAGCAGTACTTC. This sequence joins TRBV5-6 and TRBJ2-7; D may be TRBD2 (5 bases). The CDR3 totals 12 residues. Trimming removed 2 bases at V and 7 bases at J, with 10 bases between. Per germline, CDR1 SGHDT and CDR2 YYEEEE.

The rearrangement joins TRBV7-2 to TRBJ2-2; TRBD2 agrees at 9 bases. The length of the CDR3 is 15 residues. Trimming removed 5 bases from V and 4 bases from J; junction bases left unmatched: 5. Germline assignment: CDR1 SGHTA and CDR2 FQGNSA. CDR3 nucleotide sequence: TGTGCCAGCAGCGGGCTAGCGGGGAGCACCGGGGAGCTGTTTTTT. Translating it yields CASSGLAGSTGELFF.

The V call is TRBV28, the J call TRBJ2-3; TRBD2 aligns across 8 bases. This CDR3 has 17 residues. Germline V gives CDR1 MDHEN, CDR2 SYDVKM. The trim removed 5 bases at V and 6 bases at J, leaving 16 bases unmatched. CDR3 protein: CASSPGRTSTLVDTQYF. CDR3 DNA sequence: TGTGCCAGCAGTCCCGGGAGGACTAGCACATTAGTTGATACGCAGTATTTT.

The chain joins TRBV3-1 (or the pseudogene TRBV3-2) to TRBJ2-7; maybe TRBD2 (5 bases). The CDR3 totals 15 residues. Looked up from germline, CDR1 is LGHDT and CDR2 is YNNKEL (reference sequence). Trimming took 1 base from V and 2 from J, leaving 12 bases between them. In nucleotides, the CDR3 is TGTGCCAGCAGCCAAGCTGGCGGAGGCCCCTACGAGCAGTACTTC. This gives the protein CASSQAGGGPYEQYF.

The rearrangement uses TRBV7-8 and TRBJ1-3, with TRBD1 as a possible D gene (6 bases). V lost 5 bases to trimming and J lost 2 bases, with 16 bases between them. Per germline, CDR1 SGHVS and CDR2 FQNEAQ. The CDR3 is 16 amino acids. The CDR3: CASSPARGATGNTIYF. CDR3 nucleotides: TGTGCCAGCAGCCCCGCCCGGGGGGCGACTGGAAACACCATATATTTT.

The chain employs TRBV4-3 and TRBJ2-3; tentatively, D is TRBD2 (6 bases). Germline V gene data show CDR1 as LGHNA and CDR2 as YSLEER. The CDR3 has 14 residues. Between the trimmed V and J ends, which lost 2 bases and 3 bases, there was a span of 9 bases. The CDR3 loop is CASSQFAGTDTQYF. CDR3 DNA sequence: TGCGCCAGCAGCCAATTTGCGGGAACAGATACGCAGTATTTT.

This clone was observed a few times. The chain combines TRBV3-1 (or the pseudogene TRBV3-2) with TRBJ2-7; 10 bases are shared with TRBD2. The germline CDR1 and CDR2 sequences are LGHDT and YNNKEL (reference sequence). V gave up 3 bases and J gave up 4 bases; unmatched junction bases: 6. CDR3 length: 15 amino acids. The CDR3 coding sequence is TGTGCCAGCAGCCATCAGCGGGAGGGCCGGTACGAGCAGTACTTC. It specifies CASSHQREGRYEQYF.

The chain joins TRBV7-9 to TRBJ2-5; D might be TRBD1 (6 bases). The germline V gene encodes CDR1 SEHNR and CDR2 FQNEAQ (reference sequence). This CDR3 contains 14 residues. The V and J ends lost 1 base and 7 bases respectively, with 13 bases between them. CDR3 in amino acids: CASSLGAQGGTQYF. In DNA, the CDR3 is TGTGCCAGCAGCTTAGGGGCCCAAGGGGGGACCCAGTACTTC.

The chain employs TRBV4-3 and TRBJ2-3; TRBD2 aligns across 8 bases. The CDR3 covers 17 residues. With V trimmed by 1 base and J by 5 bases, 11 bases remained unmatched. In germline, CDR1 is LGHNA, CDR2 YSLEER. CDR3 DNA sequence: TGCGCCAGCAGCCAAGCCCCTTTAGGGACTAGACTAGATACGCAGTATTTT. Protein sequence: CASSQAPLGTRLDTQYF.

The V call is TRBV4-1, the J call TRBJ1-2; possible D gene TRBD1, 5 bases. The CDR3 extends over 16 amino acids. With 2 bases removed from V and 4 bases from J, the gap between germline ends came to 17 bases. Germline V gene sequence: CDR1 MGHRA, CDR2 YSYEKL. CDR3 residues: CASSQSIGANFYGYTF. DNA for the CDR3: TGCGCCAGCAGCCAATCGATAGGGGCAAATTTCTATGGCTACACCTTC.

The CDR3 loop is CASRSIGGGNTIYF. The CDR3 DNA follows: TGTGCCAGCAGGTCTATAGGGGGAGGAAACACCATATATTTT. This sequence joins TRBV28 and TRBJ1-3; weak D call: TRBD1 (6 bases). Germline-derived CDR1 and CDR2 are MDHEN and SYDVKM. The V and J ends lost 6 bases and 4 bases respectively, with 13 bases between them. The CDR3 extends over 14 amino acids.

This sequence joins TRBV5-4 and TRBJ2-2, with TRBD2 matching over 9 bases. The germline V gene encodes CDR1 SGHNT and CDR2 YYREEE (reference sequence). Trimming at V came to 4 bases and at J to 10 bases, leaving 11 bases not matched to a gene. This CDR3 contains 15 residues. The CDR3 is CASSPPSGGPEELFF. CDR3 coding DNA: TGTGCCAGCAGCCCCCCCAGCGGGGGGCCCGAGGAGCTGTTTTTT.

This clone turned up a few times. This rearrangement joins TRBV3-1 (or the pseudogene TRBV3-2) to TRBJ1-6; 9 bases map to TRBD1. The CDR3 is made up of 13 amino acids. V was clipped by 6 bases and J by 10 bases; unmatched bases: 4. CDR1 LGHDT and CDR2 YNNKEL come from the germline V gene (reference sequence). The CDR3 sequence: CASSSDRGSPLHF. The CDR3, as DNA: TGTGCCAGCAGTTCTGACAGGGGGTCACCCCTCCACTTT.

The V call is TRBV6-5, the J call TRBJ1-4; 9 bases map to TRBD1. Trimming cost V 2 bases and J 8 bases; bases outside gene matches: 9. The CDR3 consists of 16 residues. Germline CDR1 is MNHEY and CDR2 is SVGAGI. The CDR3 nucleotides read TGTGCCAGCAGTTACGAGGGACAGGGAGGCAGGGAAAAACTGTTTTTT. Residues: CASSYEGQGGREKLFF.

This clone has just a few counts. The chain combines TRBV3-1 (or the pseudogene TRBV3-2) with TRBJ2-1; TRBD2 matches at 8 bases. V dropped 4 bases and J dropped 5; count of bases not matched to a gene: 10. Germline CDR1 and CDR2: LGHDT and YNNKEL (reference sequence). CDR3 length equals 16 residues. The CDR3 region has the DNA TGTGCCAGCAGCCGATGGGAGACTAGCGAGAACAATGAGCAGTTCTTC. Residues: CASSRWETSENNEQFF.

This rearrangement joins TRBV5-4 to TRBJ1-3; no clear D gene. Trimming took 5 bases from V and 0 from J, leaving 15 bases between them. The germline V gene has CDR1 SGHNT and CDR2 YYREEE (reference sequence). The CDR3 covers 16 residues. DNA for the CDR3: TGTGCCAGCAGGAACGCGGGCAAGAGCTCTGGAAACACCATATATTTT. Its protein product is CASRNAGKSSGNTIYF.

The chain combines TRBV7-2 with TRBJ2-7; no firm D call. Germline V lookup: CDR1 SGHTA, CDR2 FQGNSA. Trimming stripped 5 bases from V and 0 bases from J, with 14 bases between. The CDR3 is 15 amino acids. CDR3 nucleotides: TGTGCCAGCAGCCCAGCTGGGCCCAACTCCTACGAGCAGTACTTC. Its protein product is CASSPAGPNSYEQYF.

The V and J genes are TRBV27 and TRBJ2-6; D perhaps matches TRBD2 (6 bases). With 7 bases removed from V and 0 bases from J, the gap between germline ends came to 13 bases. The germline gives CDR1 MNHEY, CDR2 SMNVEV (reference sequence). The CDR3 length is 16 residues. CDR3 residues: CASTTGLYSGANVLTF. CDR3 bases: TGTGCCAGCACCACGGGACTTTACTCTGGGGCCAACGTCCTGACTTTC. The full variable domain, with the rest looked up from reference TRBV27 and TRBJ2-6, is EAQVTQNPRYLITVTGKKLTVTCSQNMNHEYMSWYRQDPGLGLRQIYYSMNVEVTDKGDVPEGYKVSRKEKRNFPLILESPSPNQTSLYFCASTTGLYSGANVLTFGAGSRLTVL.

V usage is TRBV28 and J usage is TRBJ2-1; 9 bases are shared with TRBD2. Germline CDR1 MDHEN, CDR2 SYDVKM. The CDR3 covers 13 residues. Trimming removed 9 bases from V and 5 bases from J; junction bases left unmatched: 5. The CDR3 region has the DNA TGTGCCAGGTGTAGCGGGAGCCACAATGAGCAGTTCTTC. Its protein product is CARCSGSHNEQFF.

The genes are TRBV6-4 and TRBJ2-3, with a weak D call TRBD2 (7 bases). V was pared by 5 bases and J by 5 bases, with 14 bases between. The length of the CDR3 is 14 residues. Germline CDR1 and CDR2: MRHNA and SNTAGT. CDR3 region: CASSPQGGVDTQYF. CDR3 sequence (DNA): TGTGCCAGCAGTCCACAGGGAGGGGTAGATACGCAGTATTTT.

The CDR3 DNA follows: TGTGCCACCAGCAGAGACAGAGGGTTATCCTACGAGCAGTACTTC. It specifies CATSRDRGLSYEQYF. The chain carries TRBV15 and TRBJ2-7, with D possibly matching TRBD2 (5 bases). Trimming removed 0 bases from V and 1 base from J, with 10 bases in between. Germline CDR1 reads LNHNV; CDR2 reads YYDKDF (reference sequence). The CDR3 totals 15 residues.

The chain uses TRBV6-5 and TRBJ2-7, with 10 bases that match TRBD2. The length of the CDR3 is 16 residues. Germline V CDR1 and CDR2: MNHEY, SVGAGI. The junction had 2 bases not matched to a gene; V was cut back by 0 bases and J by 0 bases. In DNA form, the CDR3 reads TGTGCCAGCAGTTACTCTTCTAGCGGGAGCTCCTACGAGCAGTACTTC. Protein product: CASSYSSSGSSYEQYF.

V and J are TRBV3-1 (or the pseudogene TRBV3-2) and TRBJ2-1; a possible D gene is TRBD2 (5 bases). The V gene's germline CDR1 is LGHDT and CDR2 YNNKEL (reference sequence). The CDR3 is 15 residues long. V was cut by 4 bases and J by 0 bases, with 10 bases left in between. The CDR3 region has the DNA TGTGCCAGCAGCCGAGAACGGGGCTCCTACAATGAGCAGTTCTTC. Translated, it gives CASSRERGSYNEQFF.